These T cell receptor beta chains were read from a single sample in a study of PD-L1 blockade in urothelial cancer. Sequencing was performed with immunoSEQ multiplex PCR; in TCRdb, only in-frame clones are kept and a portion is missing. This sample has about 48,000 clones, with more than 80% found just once. The sequenced sample was PBMCs, obtained around atezolizumab (anti-PD-L1) treatment. These receptors came from a man between 65 and 85 years old with urothelial cancer. Both conserved end residues are part of each CDR3. D genes are given only for firm matches. Rows give clone size only sometimes, using once, few, many, or a class for an expanded clone.

v_gene	d_gene	abundance	j_gene	CDR3nt	CDR3aa
TRBV2	-	-	TRBJ2-4	TGTGCCAGCAGTGAAGCCCTCTGGGGCCCAGAAAACATTCAGTACTTC	CASSEALWGPENIQYF
TRBV18	TRBD1	-	TRBJ1-2	TGTGCCAGCTCACCAGCGACAGGGGAAATGGGCTACACCTTC	CASSPATGEMGYTF
TRBV2	TRBD2	-	TRBJ2-1	TGTGCCAGCACCGAAGGAGTAGCGGGGTTGAATGAGCAGTTCTTC	CASTEGVAGLNEQFF
TRBV28	TRBD2	-	TRBJ2-6	TGTGCCAGCAGTCGTTATGAGGAACATAGGACTAGCGGGACCGTGGGGGCCAACGTCCTGACTTTC	CASSRYEEHRTSGTVGANVLTF
TRBV7-3	TRBD1	few	TRBJ2-4	TGTGCCAGCAGCTTAAGATGGACAGGGGGCTTCCTATGGTTC	CASSLRWTGGFLWF
TRBV5-4	TRBD2	-	TRBJ2-7	TGTGCCAGCAGCTTGGAGGGCGGGAGTGGGCTTTTCCACGAGCAGTACTTC	CASSLEGGSGLFHEQYF
TRBV10-1	-	once	TRBJ1-2	TGCGCCAGCGATCCTACTGACAGGTTCTATGGCTACACCTTC	CASDPTDRFYGYTF
TRBV2	-	-	TRBJ2-1	TGTGCCAGCAGTGGCGGACTCAACAATGAGCAGTTCTTC	CASSGGLNNEQFF
TRBV6-5	-	-	TRBJ2-2	TGTGCCAGCAGATTAGGAACAGGGCTGGCCGGGGAGCTGTTTTTT	CASRLGTGLAGELFF
TRBV9	-	-	TRBJ2-2	TGTGCCAGCAGCGTAGAAGGGGCTTTGGCCGGGGAGCTGTTTTTT	CASSVEGALAGELFF
TRBV28	TRBD1	many	TRBJ2-7	TGTGCCAGCAGTGGGCCGGGACAGAGAGCCTACGAGCAGTACTTC	CASSGPGQRAYEQYF
TRBV5-1	TRBD1	-	TRBJ2-2	TGCGCCAGCAGCCTGACAGGGGGGAACGGGGAGCTGTTTTTT	CASSLTGGNGELFF
TRBV13	-	-	TRBJ2-3	TGTGCCAGCAGCTCTCGTTCGGCGGGGACCAGCACAGATACGCAGTATTTT	CASSSRSAGTSTDTQYF
TRBV28	-	-	TRBJ1-5	TGTGCCAGCAGTTTGTCCAACAATCAGCCCCAGCATTTT	CASSLSNNQPQHF
TRBV19	-	-	TRBJ2-2	TGTGCCAGTAGTTTGGCTCACACCGGGGAGCTGTTTTTT	CASSLAHTGELFF
TRBV6-1	TRBD1	-	TRBJ1-4	TGTGCCAGCAGTGAAGTGGGGACAGGGGGTGAAAAACTGTTTTTT	CASSEVGTGGEKLFF
TRBV19	TRBD2	-	TRBJ2-3	TGTGCCAGTAGTAGGCTAGCGGCAGATACGCAGTATTTT	CASSRLAADTQYF
TRBV27	-	-	TRBJ1-1	TGTGCCAGCAGTGCCCTCCGGGGGGGAAACACTGAAGCTTTCTTT	CASSALRGGNTEAFF
TRBV10-2	TRBD2	-	TRBJ2-1	TGCGCCAGCAGTTTGACTAGCGGTCAAGGGGTCGACAATGAGCAGTTCTTC	CASSLTSGQGVDNEQFF
TRBV20-1	-	-	TRBJ2-5	TGCAGTGCTACGCAGGGAGGGACCCAGTACTTC	CSATQGGTQYF
TRBV6-1	-	-	TRBJ1-1	TGTGCCAGCAGTGAACAGGGAGGGTCTGAAGCTTTCTTT	CASSEQGGSEAFF
TRBV7-9	-	-	TRBJ2-3	TGTGCCAGCAGACCCGGGACTAGCACAGATACGCAGTATTTT	CASRPGTSTDTQYF
TRBV5-8	TRBD1	-	TRBJ2-7	TGTGCCAGCAGCTCACAGGGGACATCCTACGAGCAGTACTTC	CASSSQGTSYEQYF
TRBV30	-	-	TRBJ1-3	TGTGCCTGGAGTCCAGGCAGCGGTCCTGGAAACACCATATATTTT	CAWSPGSGPGNTIYF
TRBV27	TRBD1	-	TRBJ2-7	TGTGCCAGCGCCCTGCGGGGCTCCGGACAGGGACCCTACGAGCAGTACTTC	CASALRGSGQGPYEQYF
TRBV23-1	TRBD1	few	TRBJ1-1	TGCGCCAGCAGTCAACTGGGACAGAACGCTTTCTTT	CASSQLGQNAFF
TRBV19	TRBD2	-	TRBJ2-1	TGTGCCAGTAGTATCGTCTCGTGGACTAGCGGGCACAATGAGCAGTTCTTC	CASSIVSWTSGHNEQFF
TRBV5-1	-	once	TRBJ1-1	TGCGCCAGCGCCCCGGAGGGTTCCACTGAAGCTTTCTTT	CASAPEGSTEAFF
TRBV28	-	-	TRBJ1-2	TGTGCCAGCAGTACGCGGTCGGGCTACACCTTC	CASSTRSGYTF
TRBV5-4	TRBD2	-	TRBJ2-7	TGTGCCAGCAGCTTGGGAGCGGGAGGTACCTACGAGCAGTACTTC	CASSLGAGGTYEQYF
TRBV28	-	-	TRBJ1-2	TGTGCCATCCGGGGAGCCTATGGCTACACCTTC	CAIRGAYGYTF
TRBV6-6	-	few	TRBJ2-1	TGTGCCAGCAGCCCCAGGGGACCTGGCAATGAGCAGTTCTTC	CASSPRGPGNEQFF
TRBV6-5	-	-	TRBJ2-3	TGTGCCAGCAGTTACGGAGGGAGCACAGATACGCAGTATTTT	CASSYGGSTDTQYF
TRBV6-1	TRBD1	-	TRBJ1-5	TGTGCCAGCCGGACAGGGGTTGAGCAGCCCCAGCATTTT	CASRTGVEQPQHF
TRBV28	TRBD1	-	TRBJ1-2	TGTGCCAGCAGTTTACCAGGGGGTGGCTACACCTTC	CASSLPGGGYTF
TRBV6-5	-	-	TRBJ1-5	TGTGCCAGCGGGGGGGAGGGGGTACCCCAGCATTTT	CASGGEGVPQHF
TRBV7-9	-	-	TRBJ1-2	TGTGCCAGCAGCTTAGACGCGGCAGGGAATGGCTACACCTTC	CASSLDAAGNGYTF
TRBV30	TRBD1	-	TRBJ1-3	TGTGCCTGGAGTGTTGGGACAGGGGCTGGAAACACCATATATTTT	CAWSVGTGAGNTIYF
TRBV28	TRBD1	-	TRBJ1-2	TGTGCCAGCAGTAAGGGACAGGGGGATGGCTACACCTTC	CASSKGQGDGYTF
TRBV6-6	-	-	TRBJ2-3	TGTGCCAGCATGCGGAGCCTCACAGATACGCAGTATTTT	CASMRSLTDTQYF
TRBV29-1	-	-	TRBJ2-2	TGCAGCGCCGGTCGGGACTGGAACACCGGGGAGCTGTTTTTT	CSAGRDWNTGELFF
TRBV11-2	-	-	TRBJ2-1	TGTGCCAGCAGCTTAGTGGACAGCTCCTACAATGAGCAGTTCTTC	CASSLVDSSYNEQFF
TRBV5-1	TRBD1	-	TRBJ2-7	TGCGCCAGCAGCTTGAACAGGGGTCACACCTACGAGCAGTACTTC	CASSLNRGHTYEQYF
TRBV12-5	TRBD1	once	TRBJ1-2	TGTGCTAGTGGCCCCGGGACAGGGGACTATGGCTACACCTTC	CASGPGTGDYGYTF
TRBV18	TRBD1	-	TRBJ2-5	TGTGCCAGCTCACCGGCCAGGGGGTACCAAGAGACCCAGTACTTC	CASSPARGYQETQYF
TRBV28	TRBD1	-	TRBJ2-1	TGTGCCAGCAGTCAGATGACAGGGGACAATGAGCAGTTCTTC	CASSQMTGDNEQFF
TRBV28	TRBD1	-	TRBJ1-2	TGTGCCAGCAGTTTCGGGACAGGGGTCTATGGCTACACCTTC	CASSFGTGVYGYTF
TRBV15	TRBD2	-	TRBJ2-2	TGTGCCACCAGGCGGGAGAGTAGCACCGGGGAGCTGTTTTTT	CATRRESSTGELFF
TRBV5-1	TRBD1	-	TRBJ1-2	TGCGCCAGCAGCTTGTCTGGGGGACAGAGCTATGGCTACACCTTC	CASSLSGGQSYGYTF
TRBV14	-	-	TRBJ2-7	TGTGCCAGCAGCCAATGGCTCTACGAGCAGTACTTC	CASSQWLYEQYF
TRBV5-4	TRBD2	-	TRBJ2-1	TGTGCCAGCAGCCCCGGGGGTAGCGGGAGAATAAATTACAATGAGCAGTTCTTC	CASSPGGSGRINYNEQFF
TRBV9	-	-	TRBJ2-2	TGTGCCAGCAGCGGGTCGGCAGGGGTGGCCGGGGAGCTGTTTTTT	CASSGSAGVAGELFF
TRBV19	TRBD1	few	TRBJ1-2	TGTGCCAGTAGTACCTCTCGACAGGGGGGGGAGAACACCTTC	CASSTSRQGGENTF